These 30 T cell receptor beta chains were all obtained from the same sample, sequenced in a study of shared clonotypes between healthy human individuals. TCRdb's copy holds only in-frame clones and misses some; the assay was immunoSEQ multiplex PCR. Of around 700,000 clones listed, about three quarters are singletons. Sequenced material: memory CD4+ T cells sorted from blood. Subset noted: CD45RA-negative fraction. The receptors stem from a woman in her 30s in good health.

This clone was detected only once. The rearrangement links TRBV19 to TRBJ2-5; 10 nucleotides line up with TRBD2. The DNA matches TRBJ2-7 better at its end, which makes the J call doubtful. Per germline, CDR1 LNHDA and CDR2 SQIVND (reference sequence). This CDR3 has 16 amino acids. The CDR3 loop reads CASSTSTSGDLYEQYF. The CDR3 bases are TGTGCCAGTAGTACCTCCACTAGCGGGGACCTCTACGAGCAGTACTTC.

To note about this clone: The junction differs from germline at one of its ends, possibly a read error. This chain links TRBV2 with TRBJ2-2, with D perhaps matching TRBD1 or TRBD2 (5 bases each). The CDR3 runs 12 residues. Germline V gene sequence: CDR1 SNHLY, CDR2 FYNNEI. CDR3 nucleotide sequence: TGTGCCAGCAGCGAAGACTTGGGACAGCTGTTTTTT. Translating it yields CASSEDLGQLFF.

The V call is TRBV19, the J call TRBJ2-3; D ambiguous. Germline assignment: CDR1 LNHDA and CDR2 SQIVND (reference sequence). The CDR3 extends over 14 amino acids. Deletions cut 5 bases from V and 2 bases from J, with 11 bases between. CDR3 sequence (DNA): TGTGCCAGTAGTCTGCAGTCTGCCACAGATACGCAGTATTTT. Translated, it gives CASSLQSATDTQYF.

This clone was seen a handful of times. The chain recombines TRBV30 with TRBJ2-2, with D hard to call. Germline V gene lookup returns CDR1 GTSNPN and CDR2 SVGIG (reference sequence). The V gene lost 0 bases and the J gene lost 6 bases, with 8 bases spanning the gap. The CDR3 spans 13 residues. CDR3 sequence reads: CAWSVLFSGELFF. In nucleotides, the CDR3 is TGTGCCTGGAGTGTACTTTTCTCCGGGGAGCTGTTTTTT.

V and J are TRBV28 and TRBJ1-4; D ambiguous. Per the germline V gene, CDR1 is MDHEN and CDR2 is SYDVKM. Trimming took 7 bases from V and 5 from J, leaving 8 bases between them. The CDR3 sequence is 12 residues long. CDR3 coding DNA: TGTGCCAGCAACGGTGGCAATGAAAAACTGTTTTTT. Translating gives CASNGGNEKLFF.

CDR3 residues: CASRRDSGNTIYF. CDR3 in DNA: TGTGCCAGCCGGCGGGACTCTGGAAACACCATATATTTT. This chain uses TRBV5-4 with TRBJ1-3; D gene ambiguous. From germline, CDR1 is SGHNT and CDR2 YYREEE (reference sequence). V dropped 7 bases and J dropped 0 bases, with 8 bases sitting between them. CDR3 length: 13 amino acids.

CDR3 DNA: TGTGCCAGCAGTGAACCGTCTCGAGGCGGTGAAAAACTGTTTTTT. Its translation: CASSEPSRGGEKLFF. The V and J genes are TRBV2 and TRBJ1-4; D uncertain. The germline V and J ends were trimmed by 2 bases and 7 bases, with 14 bases remaining between them. This CDR3 has 15 residues. Germline V lookup: CDR1 SNHLY, CDR2 FYNNEI.

With regard to this clone: This sample includes further DNA sequences coding for the same CDR3. The V call is TRBV7-9, the J call TRBJ1-2, with TRBD1 matching over 7 bases. Germline CDR1 SEHNR, CDR2 FQNEAQ (reference sequence). With 1 base clipped from V and 5 bases from J, the junction kept 1 base outside the gene matches. This CDR3 spans 13 amino acids. CDR3: CASSLGQGYGYTF. The CDR3 DNA reads as TGTGCCAGCAGCTTAGGACAGGGATATGGCTACACCTTC.

This clone has only a few counts. V and J are TRBV7-9 and TRBJ1-2; D remains unclear. V shed 6 bases and J shed 6 bases, with 8 bases lying between them. Germline loops: CDR1 SEHNR, CDR2 FQNEAQ (reference sequence). CDR3 size: 11 residues. The CDR3 reads CASRGLDGYTF. Here the CDR3 DNA reads TGTGCCAGCAGGGGTTTAGATGGCTACACCTTC.

This clone was seen a few times. The CDR3 coding sequence is TGTGCCAGCAGCTTGGGGGGCCAAGAGACCCAGTACTTC. This translates into CASSLGGQETQYF. The chain recombines TRBV5-8 with TRBJ2-5, with D uncertain. The germline gives CDR1 SGHTS, CDR2 YDEGEE. V shed 0 bases and J shed 1 base, with 4 bases lying between them. This CDR3 spans 13 amino acids.

V usage is TRBV2 and J usage is TRBJ2-5; 9 positions match TRBD2. The junction had 2 bases not matched to a gene; V was cut back by 8 bases and J by 1 base. The V gene's germline CDR1 is SNHLY and CDR2 FYNNEI. The CDR3 loop spans 13 amino acids. This chain's CDR3 is CASQREAQETQYF. CDR3 bases: TGTGCCAGCCAGCGGGAGGCCCAAGAGACCCAGTACTTC.

The J gene is TRBJ1-3, the V gene TRBV28; the D gene is possibly TRBD1 (6 bases). The CDR3 is 15 residues long. CDR1 MDHEN and CDR2 SYDVKM come from the germline V gene. V lost 5 bases to trimming and J lost 0 bases, with 11 bases between them. The CDR3 loop is CASSRTVFSGNTIYF. The CDR3 DNA reads TGTGCCAGCAGTAGGACAGTTTTCTCTGGAAACACCATATATTTT. Filled out from reference TRBV28 and TRBJ1-3, the complete variable domain reads DVKVTQSSRYLVKRTGEKVFLECVQDMDHENMFWYRQDPGLGLRLIYFSYDVKMKEKGDIPEGYSVSREKKERFSLILESASTNQTSMYLCASSRTVFSGNTIYFGEGSWLTVV.

The V call is TRBV19, the J call TRBJ1-1; D is unclear. The CDR3 covers 12 residues. V was shortened by 6 bases and J by 4 bases, with 9 bases between the two germline ends. The germline V gene has CDR1 LNHDA and CDR2 SQIVND (reference sequence). For the CDR3, the DNA is TGTGCCAGTAGAGGACGGGGCACTGAAGCTTTCTTT. Its protein is CASRGRGTEAFF.

The chain uses TRBV7-2 and TRBJ2-4; D unresolved. From germline, CDR1 is SGHTA and CDR2 FQGNSA. V gave up 4 bases and J gave up 7 bases, with 14 bases separating them. The length of the CDR3 is 14 residues. The CDR3 loop is CASSSWTAWNIQYF. In nucleotides, the CDR3 is TGTGCCAGCAGCTCGTGGACGGCGTGGAACATTCAGTACTTC.

This clone was picked up a small number of times. An end of the junction differs from the germline gene, which may be a read error. The chain recombines TRBV7-9 with TRBJ2-7; D perhaps matches TRBD2 (5 bases). Germline CDR1 is SEHNR and CDR2 is FQNEAQ (reference sequence). The CDR3 contains 14 residues. The CDR3 reads CASTPFSGGRVEDF. CDR3 bases: TGTGCCAGCACCCCATTCTCAGGAGGACGTGTGGAAGACTTC.

There are a few counts of this clone. The chain has TRBV11-2 and TRBJ2-7; D may match TRBD1 or TRBD2 (5 bases each). V shed 1 base and J shed 3 bases, with 16 bases lying between them. Germline CDR1 reads SGHAT; CDR2 reads FQNNGV. The CDR3 is made up of 16 amino acids. DNA of the CDR3: TGTGCCAGCAGCTTAGCCGGGACCGTTCCTAGCTACGAGCAGTACTTC. As protein: CASSLAGTVPSYEQYF.

The rearrangement joins TRBV18 to TRBJ2-5; 7 nucleotides line up with TRBD2. The CDR3 consists of 15 residues. The germline gives CDR1 KGHSH, CDR2 LQKENI. The J segment lost 5 bases and the V segment lost 5 bases, leaving 11 bases of the junction unmatched. CDR3 DNA: TGTGCCAGCTCAACACACCCGGCCGGGGGGGAGACCCAGTACTTC. Translated, it gives CASSTHPAGGETQYF.

This clone has a single count. The sample carries other DNA sequences with the same CDR3. The V gene is TRBV18, the J gene TRBJ2-7; 7 bases line up with TRBD2. Germline V gene data show CDR1 as KGHSH and CDR2 as LQKENI. V was pared by 3 bases and J by 4 bases, with 12 bases of the junction left unmatched. This CDR3 is 16 amino acids long. CDR3 in amino acids: CASSPGLAGEGYEQYF. CDR3 DNA sequence: TGTGCCAGCTCACCTGGGTTGGCGGGAGAGGGGTACGAGCAGTACTTC.

About this clone: Other DNA sequences from this sample encode an identical CDR3 as well. The chain joins TRBV10-1 to TRBJ1-3; D may be TRBD1 (5 bases). This CDR3 region has 15 residues. The germline CDR1 and CDR2 sequences are WNHNN and SYGVQD (reference sequence). V gave up 6 bases and J gave up 0 bases, with 12 bases separating them. CDR3 residues: CASRRDRDSGNTIYF. CDR3 nucleotides: TGCGCCAGCAGGAGGGACCGAGACTCTGGAAACACCATATATTTT.

The gene calls are TRBV18 and TRBJ2-1; 8 bases agree with TRBD2. Trimming took 0 bases from V and 8 from J; bases not matched to a gene: 9. The CDR3 runs to 16 residues. Germline CDR1 and CDR2: KGHSH and LQKENI. CDR3 DNA: TGTGCCAGCTCACCACCGAGACGGGGGCGGGAGGATGAGCAGTTCTTC. Its translation is CASSPPRRGREDEQFF.

Note on this clone: This sample includes further DNA sequences coding for the same CDR3. The chain combines TRBV28 with TRBJ2-1; D gene unclear. CDR1 and CDR2 from the germline V gene are MDHEN and SYDVKM. V lost 3 bases and J lost 0, with 6 bases in between. This CDR3 contains 14 residues. CDR3 bases: TGTGCCAGCAGTTTGGCCGACTCCTACAATGAGCAGTTCTTC. Protein product: CASSLADSYNEQFF.

This clone has a count of ten or more. The J gene is TRBJ2-1, the V gene TRBV5-1, with D perhaps TRBD1 or TRBD2 (6 bases each). The CDR3 length is 14 residues. Trimming took 4 bases from V and 7 from J, leaving 15 bases between them. Germline CDR1 and CDR2: SGHRS and YFSETQ. The CDR3 region has the DNA TGCGCCAGCAGCAGGGGGGACTCCGGGAATGAGCAGTTCTTC. It translates to CASSRGDSGNEQFF.

The gene calls are TRBV25-1 and TRBJ1-4; a possible D gene is TRBD1 (5 bases). The germline V gene has CDR1 MGHDK and CDR2 SYGVNS. Trimming cost V 2 bases and J 4 bases, with 11 bases left between them. This CDR3 has 15 residues. The CDR3 DNA is TGTGCCAGCAGTGAACGAACAGGAAGTAATGAAAAACTGTTTTTT. Its translation: CASSERTGSNEKLFF.

The rearrangement joins TRBV5-1 to TRBJ2-3, with 7 bases lining up with TRBD1. The CDR3 sequence is 15 residues long. After removal of 0 bases from V and 8 bases from J, the junction contained 9 bases not matched to a gene. In germline, CDR1 is SGHRS, CDR2 YFSETQ. The CDR3 coding sequence is TGCGCCAGCAGCTTGGGAGACAGGGATGCCGGTACGCAGTATTTT. It is translated as CASSLGDRDAGTQYF.

This clone showed up just a few times. V and J are TRBV7-2 and TRBJ1-2, with a tentative D call TRBD1 (5 bases). Germline values: CDR1 SGHTA, CDR2 FQGNSA. Trimming cost V 5 bases and J 4 bases, with 20 bases left between them. CDR3 length equals 16 residues. The CDR3 loop is CASSPQGFSGGYGYTF. DNA for the CDR3: TGTGCCAGCAGCCCGCAGGGTTTCTCCGGGGGCTATGGCTACACCTTC.

This clone was picked up a small number of times. The genes are TRBV5-8 and TRBJ2-2; D might be TRBD1 (6 bases). The CDR3 has 15 residues. Germline values: CDR1 SGHTS, CDR2 YDEGEE. Deletions cut 3 bases from V and 2 bases from J, with 11 bases between. The CDR3 region is CASSYGTPNTGELFF. The CDR3 nucleotides read TGTGCCAGCAGCTACGGGACACCTAACACCGGGGAGCTGTTTTTT.

This clone was observed once. This chain joins TRBV13 and TRBJ2-5, with 7 bases aligning to TRBD2. Germline-derived CDR1 and CDR2 are PRHDT and FYEKMQ (reference sequence). The CDR3 sequence is 14 residues long. Trimming removed 4 bases from V and 1 base from J; junction bases left unmatched: 3. CDR3 DNA: TGTGCCAGCAGCTCCGGGGGGATCCAAGAGACCCAGTACTTC. Encoded protein: CASSSGGIQETQYF.

The V and J genes are TRBV5-1 and TRBJ2-1; no clear D gene. Trimming stripped 5 bases from V and 10 bases from J, with 13 bases between. CDR3 length: 12 residues. Germline V gives CDR1 SGHRS, CDR2 YFSETQ. The CDR3 reads CASSLQTIEQFF. The DNA of the CDR3 is TGCGCCAGCAGTTTACAGACAATCGAGCAGTTCTTC.

The rearrangement uses TRBV6-5 and TRBJ2-5; no firm D call. Germline CDR1 MNHEY, CDR2 SVGAGI. The CDR3 has 13 amino acids. V gave up 5 bases and J gave up 3 bases, with 10 bases separating them. The CDR3: CASSAPSEETQYF. CDR3 in DNA: TGTGCCAGCAGTGCCCCTTCGGAAGAGACCCAGTACTTC.

The CDR3 sequence: CASRLDSSDQPQHF. Written as DNA, the CDR3 is TGTGCCAGCAGGCTGGACAGTTCGGATCAGCCCCAGCATTTT. V usage is TRBV28 and J usage is TRBJ1-5; D may be TRBD1 (6 bases). The V end was cut by 6 bases, the J end by 5 bases, with 14 bases between. This CDR3 spans 14 amino acids. Germline assignment: CDR1 MDHEN and CDR2 SYDVKM.